This TCR beta chain was recovered during a study of cytomegalovirus exposure and HLA in healthy donors. About this clone: Its antigen is not known.

V was shortened by 3 bases and J by 0 bases, with 10 bases between the two germline ends. CDR3 length: 15 residues. Germline V gives CDR1 MNHNS, CDR2 SASEGT. Notes on the study in general: The authors later found most CMV-associated TCR beta chains appeared HLA-restricted. Sequencing likely produced, as an artifact, a cluster of highly shared sequence variants.

PCR amplification relied on 60 Vbeta primers (plus 13 Jbeta primers). Libraries were prepared by immunoSEQ multiplex PCR; TCRdb keeps only in-frame clonotypes and omits some of them. Of about 90,000 clones listed, about nine tenths are singletons. The chain employs TRBV6-1 and TRBJ2-3, with D uncertain. The TCR was taken from a man in his late teens or twenties in good health and CMV-seronegative. Sequencing was done on a sample of PBMCs. The CDR3 protein is CASSDQTASTDTQYF. CDR3 sequence (DNA): TGTGCCAGCAGTGATCAAACAGCTAGCACAGATACGCAGTATTTT.